This TCR beta chain was obtained from a study of T cell responses to AZD1222 COVID-19 vaccine. General observations from the study: Spike-spanning, vaccine-associated CD4 TCRs were dominant at 160-218 and 743-854. Only a handful of AZD1222 recipients, six or seven in all, had baseline seropositivity.

Timing groups of about 4 and about 12 weeks for second doses were pooled. The ends were cut back, 0 bases at V and 2 bases at J, with 13 bases in the middle. The CDR3 runs to 16 residues. Germline V gives CDR1 MNHEY, CDR2 SVGAGI. TCRdb keeps only in-frame clones here, not all; method: immunoSEQ multiplex PCR. The sample has approximately 80,000 clones, 75% to 95% seen once. This clone was found once. The antigen remains undetermined. The chain couples TRBV6-5 to TRBJ1-2; D possibly corresponds to TRBD1 (6 bases). This receptor was identified in an adult who received the AZD1222 COVID-19 vaccine. Source: peripheral blood, taken 28 days after the second AZD1222 dose. The DNA of the CDR3 is TGTGCCAGCAGTTACTCTCCGGGGGGGCCCAACTATGGCTACACCTTC. It encodes CASSYSPGGPNYGYTF.